Presented here are 28 T cell receptor beta chains from one specimen sequenced in a study of T cell changes during pregnancy in multiple sclerosis. Method: immunoSEQ multiplex PCR; TCRdb's copy keeps in-frame clones and lacks some. The sample contains 38,000 or so clones, around 90% of which appear only once. Here the sequenced sample was CD4+ T cells from peripheral blood mononuclear cells, taken in the third trimester of pregnancy. The receptors originated from a female donor with multiple sclerosis, enrolled in a pregnancy study.

The rearrangement uses TRBV28 and TRBJ1-2, with 7 nucleotides matching TRBD1. Germline CDR1 reads MDHEN; CDR2 reads SYDVKM. The CDR3 runs 12 residues. With V trimmed by 7 bases and J by 8 bases, 7 bases remained unmatched. CDR3 coding DNA: TGTGCCAGCAAAAGACAGGGCGGGGGCTACACCTTC. This sequence encodes CASKRQGGGYTF.

The CDR3 nucleotides read TGTGCCAGCAGTTCGCTGGGACAGGGTAGGGTAAACATTCAGTACTTC. It encodes CASSSLGQGRVNIQYF. The chain joins TRBV27 to TRBJ2-4, with 9 bases identical to TRBD1. Germline assignment: CDR1 MNHEY and CDR2 SMNVEV (reference sequence). The CDR3 contains 16 residues. The V gene end was trimmed by 4 bases and the J gene end by 6 bases; junction bases not matched to a gene: 10.

The CDR3 DNA reads as TGTGCCAGCGGGACTCACAATGAGCAGTTCTTC. The encoded protein is CASGTHNEQFF. V and J are TRBV7-3 and TRBJ2-1; a possible D gene is TRBD2 (6 bases). CDR1 is SGHTA and CDR2 is FQGTGA in the germline V gene. The CDR3 runs to 11 residues. V was cut by 8 bases and J by 5 bases, with 7 bases left in between. Using reference TRBV7-3 and TRBJ2-1 for the parts outside the CDR3, the full variable domain is GAGVSQTPSNKVTEKGKYVELRCDPISGHTALYWYRQSLGQGPEFLIYFQGTGAADDSGLPNDRFFAVRPEGSVSTLKIQRTERGDSAVYLCASGTHNEQFFGPGTRLTVL.

V usage is TRBV6-1 and J usage is TRBJ1-4; 8 bases line up with TRBD1. This CDR3 is 15 amino acids long. The J segment lost 1 base and the V segment lost 6 bases, leaving 4 bases of the junction unmatched. Germline values: CDR1 MNHNS, CDR2 SASEGT. The CDR3 sequence is CASRGRGRTNEKLFF. The CDR3 coding sequence is TGTGCCAGCAGGGGCAGGGGGCGAACTAATGAAAAACTGTTTTTT.

About this clone itself: At one end, the junction sequence differs from germline, possibly due to a read error. V usage is TRBV6-1 and J usage is TRBJ2-1; 12 bases fit TRBD2. The CDR3 sequence is 16 residues long. Per the germline V gene, CDR1 is MNHNS and CDR2 is SASEGT. The chain's CDR3 is CASSGGLAGGYIEQFF. The CDR3 DNA reads TGTGCCAGCAGTGGTGGCCTAGCGGGAGGGTACATTGAGCAGTTCTTC.

The V and J genes are TRBV5-1 and TRBJ2-2, with TRBD2 matching 9 bases. Germline loops: CDR1 SGHRS, CDR2 YFSETQ. CDR3 size: 16 residues. Trimming took 4 bases from V and 5 from J; bases not matched to a gene: 9. As DNA, the CDR3 is TGCGCCAGCAGCGGCACAGCGGGAGGAGGGACCGGGGAGCTGTTTTTT. Protein product: CASSGTAGGGTGELFF. Filled out from reference TRBV5-1 and TRBJ2-2, the complete variable domain reads KAGVTQTPRYLIKTRGQQVTLSCSPISGHRSVSWYQQTPGQGLQFLFEYFSETQRNKGNFPGRFSGRQFSNSRSEMNVSTLELGDSALYLCASSGTAGGGTGELFFGEGSRLTVL.

The chain joins TRBV6-5 to TRBJ2-1; D is undetermined. Trimming pared 0 bases from V and 2 bases from J, leaving 8 bases between. Germline CDR1 MNHEY, CDR2 SVGAGI. The CDR3 totals 15 residues. CDR3 in DNA: TGTGCCAGCAGTTACTCGTTACTAACCTACAATGAGCAGTTCTTC. This gives the protein CASSYSLLTYNEQFF.

The genes are TRBV7-6 and TRBJ1-2; TRBD1 matches 8 bases. The CDR3 has 12 amino acids. Losses at the gene ends were 7 bases for V and 9 bases for J; bases not matched to a gene: 7. CDR1 is SGHVS, CDR2 FNYEAQ, per germline. The CDR3 is CASTPGGECYTF. Here the CDR3 DNA reads TGTGCCAGCACCCCAGGGGGCGAGTGCTACACCTTC.

This chain connects TRBV6-5 to TRBJ2-5; TRBD2 matches at 8 bases. Germline assignment: CDR1 MNHEY and CDR2 SVGAGI. The junction had 8 bases not matched to a gene; V was cut back by 0 bases and J by 5 bases. The CDR3 has 16 residues. The CDR3 nucleotides are TGTGCCAGCAGTTACTCCTCGGCGGGAGGATTGGAGACCCAGTACTTC. Its protein product is CASSYSSAGGLETQYF.

This sequence joins TRBV18 and TRBJ2-5, with a weak D call TRBD1 (5 bases). CDR3 length equals 15 residues. Germline CDR1 reads KGHSH; CDR2 reads LQKENI. Trimming stripped 3 bases from V and 5 bases from J, with 16 bases between. In DNA, the CDR3 is TGTGCCAGCTCACCTCAATCAGGGTTCGGGGAGACCCAGTACTTC. Amino acids: CASSPQSGFGETQYF. Supplemented by reference TRBV18 and TRBJ2-5, the full variable domain reads NAGVMQNPRHLVRRRGQEARLRCSPMKGHSHVYWYRQLPEEGLKFMVYLQKENIIDESGMPKERFSAEFPKEGPSILRIQQVVRGDSAAYFCASSPQSGFGETQYFGPGTRLLVL.

Only one count was recorded for this clone. As DNA, the CDR3 is TGTGCCAGCAGTTACTCGGGGGGGAGAGGCTACACCTTC. This sequence encodes CASSYSGGRGYTF. The rearrangement uses TRBV6-5 and TRBJ1-2; perhaps TRBD1 as D (5 bases). Trimming removed 0 bases from V and 8 bases from J, with 10 bases in between. Germline V gene sequence: CDR1 MNHEY, CDR2 SVGAGI. This CDR3 region has 13 residues.

The chain combines TRBV5-1 with TRBJ2-3; TRBD2 matches at 10 bases. V lost 4 bases and J lost 2; bases outside the gene matches: 4. The CDR3 length is 15 residues. Looked up from germline, CDR1 is SGHRS and CDR2 is YFSETQ. CDR3 sequence reads: CASSSGGAITDTQYF. In DNA, the CDR3 is TGCGCCAGCAGCAGCGGGGGGGCGATCACAGATACGCAGTATTTT.

V is TRBV5-4 and J is TRBJ2-7; 7 nucleotides agree with TRBD1. This CDR3 spans 15 amino acids. V trimming: 0 bases; J trimming: 1 base; junction bases outside the gene matches: 4. The germline V gene has CDR1 SGHNT and CDR2 YYREEE (reference sequence). The CDR3 loop is CASSLDRGKSYEQYF. CDR3 nucleotide sequence: TGTGCCAGCAGCTTGGACAGGGGAAAGTCCTACGAGCAGTACTTC.

This clone occurred a few times. This chain uses TRBV5-6 with TRBJ1-1; possible D gene TRBD1, 6 bases. Trimming shortened V by 0 bases and J by 5 bases, and 11 bases separated the two germline ends. Germline assignment: CDR1 SGHDT and CDR2 YYEEEE. The CDR3 is 14 residues long. The CDR3 DNA reads as TGTGCCAGCAGCTTGGTACAGGGTAAGACTGAAGCTTTCTTT. Amino acids: CASSLVQGKTEAFF.

The chain uses TRBV5-1 and TRBJ2-1; 8 nucleotides agree with TRBD1. V lost 2 bases, J lost 9 bases, and 10 bases stayed unmatched. Germline V gene sequence: CDR1 SGHRS, CDR2 YFSETQ. This CDR3 contains 15 residues. For the CDR3, the DNA is TGCGCCAGCAGCTTCCAGGGACAGGATAATATTGAGCAGTTCTTC. This encodes CASSFQGQDNIEQFF.

V and J are TRBV5-4 and TRBJ2-3; no reliable D call. CDR3 length: 15 residues. The V gene's germline CDR1 is SGHNT and CDR2 YYREEE (reference sequence). Between the trimmed V and J ends, which lost 4 bases and 5 bases, there was a span of 17 bases. CDR3: CASSVEGPRGDTQYF. The CDR3 DNA reads TGTGCCAGCAGCGTGGAAGGCCCCCGAGGAGATACGCAGTATTTT.

This clone turned up a few times. This chain joins TRBV19 and TRBJ2-1; tentative D call: TRBD1 (6 bases). V was cut by 7 bases and J by 3 bases, with 25 bases left in between. Germline CDR1 and CDR2: LNHDA and SQIVND (reference sequence). The CDR3 is made up of 18 amino acids. Here the CDR3 DNA reads TGTGCCAGTAACACCGTCCGACCGGGACAAATTTTCTACAATGAGCAGTTCTTC. Translating gives CASNTVRPGQIFYNEQFF.

In DNA form, the CDR3 reads TGTGCCAGCAGCGTAACTGCCAGGGCCCTCAACAATGAGCAGTTCTTC. This codes for CASSVTARALNNEQFF. The gene calls are TRBV9 and TRBJ2-1, with D maybe TRBD1 (5 bases). Per germline, CDR1 SGDLS and CDR2 YYNGEE. V was pared by 1 base and J by 5 bases, with 16 bases between. The CDR3 spans 16 residues.

J is TRBJ2-5 and V is TRBV25-1; perhaps TRBD2 as D (6 bases). This CDR3 contains 14 residues. V dropped 2 bases and J dropped 5 bases, with 12 bases sitting between them. CDR1 MGHDK and CDR2 SYGVNS come from the germline V gene. This chain's CDR3 is CASSEAGRAETQYF. The CDR3 nucleotides are TGTGCCAGCAGTGAAGCGGGAAGGGCGGAGACCCAGTACTTC. The whole variable domain, filled in from reference TRBV25-1 and TRBJ2-5, reads EADIYQTPRYLVIGTGKKITLECSQTMGHDKMYWYQQDPGMELHLIHYSYGVNSTEKGDLSSESTVSRIRTEHFPLTLESARPSHTSQYLCASSEAGRAETQYFGPGTRLLVL.

CDR3 DNA: TGTGCCAGCAGTCCTCCGGGGACAGCACCTAATGAAGCTTTCTTT. Its translation is CASSPPGTAPNEAFF. The chain carries TRBV6-6 and TRBJ1-1, with 7 bases fitting TRBD1. The germline gives CDR1 MNHNY, CDR2 SVGAGI (reference sequence). J lost 7 bases, V lost 5 bases, and 13 bases had no gene match. This CDR3 contains 15 residues.

The chain has TRBV27 and TRBJ1-2; TRBD1 agrees at 8 bases. Germline loops: CDR1 MNHEY, CDR2 SMNVEV (reference sequence). V dropped 5 bases and J dropped 5; count of bases not matched to a gene: 10. The length of the CDR3 is 15 residues. The chain's CDR3 is CASSLWTGKEYGYTF. DNA for the CDR3: TGTGCCAGCAGTCTATGGACAGGGAAAGAGTATGGCTACACCTTC.

The genes are TRBV29-1 and TRBJ1-3; TRBD1 might be the D (6 bases). V was clipped by 6 bases and J by 0 bases, with 12 bases between them. The CDR3 is 14 residues long. CDR1 and CDR2 (germline): SQVTM, ANQGSEA. The CDR3 reads CSVMRGISGNTIYF. The CDR3 region has the DNA TGCAGCGTCATGAGGGGGATCTCTGGAAACACCATATATTTT.

The CDR3 DNA follows: TGTGCCAGCAGCTTGGTGGGGAGAGACCAAGAGACCCAGTACTTC. It translates to CASSLVGRDQETQYF. This chain connects TRBV5-4 to TRBJ2-5, with D maybe TRBD2 (5 bases). This CDR3 region has 15 residues. V dropped 0 bases and J dropped 0 bases, with 9 bases sitting between them. CDR1 is SGHNT and CDR2 is YYREEE in the germline V gene (reference sequence).

The rearrangement joins TRBV7-2 to TRBJ1-2; D uncertain. V shed 4 bases and J shed 0 bases, with 6 bases lying between them. The germline gives CDR1 SGHTA, CDR2 FQGNSA. The CDR3 loop spans 13 amino acids. As DNA, the CDR3 is TGTGCCAGCAGCTCTCAGACTAACTATGGCTACACCTTC. Translated: CASSSQTNYGYTF.

V is TRBV5-1 and J is TRBJ2-7; TRBD1 agrees at 10 bases. Germline V gives CDR1 SGHRS, CDR2 YFSETQ. The CDR3 extends over 15 amino acids. V was clipped by 0 bases and J by 4 bases; unmatched bases: 4. CDR3 nucleotide sequence: TGCGCCAGCAGCTTGGACGGGACAGGGGTGTACGAGCAGTACTTC. Its translation is CASSLDGTGVYEQYF.

In its sample, this clone was seen a few times. The chain couples TRBV18 to TRBJ2-1; 9 bases agree with TRBD2. CDR1 and CDR2 (germline): KGHSH, LQKENI. The CDR3 is 16 amino acids. Trimming at V came to 4 bases and at J to 4 bases, leaving 8 bases not matched to a gene. The CDR3 nucleotides read TGTGCCAGCTCACGACAGATACTAGCGGGTTACAATGAGCAGTTCTTC. Translating gives CASSRQILAGYNEQFF.

CDR3 loop: CASSLSGTQRNEQFF. The CDR3 DNA reads TGTGCCAGCAGCCTTAGCGGGACCCAGCGCAATGAGCAGTTCTTC. This chain links TRBV7-3 with TRBJ2-1; 8 bases match TRBD2. CDR3 size: 15 residues. Germline CDR1 reads SGHTA; CDR2 reads FQGTGA. The V and J ends lost 5 bases and 6 bases, in that order; junction bases with no gene match: 9.

The chain carries TRBV7-2 and TRBJ2-3; 11 bases align to TRBD2. The length of the CDR3 is 14 residues. J lost 7 bases, V lost 5 bases, and 5 bases had no gene match. Germline lookup yields CDR1 SGHTA and CDR2 FQGNSA. The CDR3 bases are TGTGCCAGCAGCCTCGGACTAGCGGGTTATACGCAGTATTTT. It is translated as CASSLGLAGYTQYF.